This passage covers 28 T cell receptor beta chains from one sample sequenced in a study of shared clonotypes between healthy human individuals. Measured with immunoSEQ multiplex PCR; TCRdb has only the in-frame clones, and not every one. Among roughly 1,600,000 clones listed, approximately 98.5% were seen once. Source material: naive CD4+ T cells sorted from blood. Indicated subset: CD45RA+ positively selected. The receptors derive from a young man in good health.

V gene TRBV11-3 combines with J gene TRBJ2-1; 9 nucleotides align to TRBD1. Unmatched junction bases numbered 4, after V lost 5 bases and J lost 8 bases. This CDR3 is built from 13 residues. Looked up from germline, CDR1 is SGHNT and CDR2 is YENEEA. The CDR3 reads CASSTGQGYEQFF. CDR3 DNA: TGTGCCAGCAGCACGGGACAGGGATATGAGCAGTTCTTC.

J is TRBJ2-1 and V is TRBV12-5; D uncertain. V dropped 1 base and J dropped 5 bases, with 15 bases sitting between them. Germline assignment: CDR1 LGHNT and CDR2 FRNRAP. The CDR3 has 16 residues. This CDR3 is CASGLAHSTRDNEQFF. The CDR3 region has the DNA TGTGCTAGTGGTTTGGCCCATTCGACAAGGGACAATGAGCAGTTCTTC.

Details on this clone: The same CDR3 also results from other DNA sequences found in this sample. The chain uses TRBV18 and TRBJ2-1; D gene ambiguous. Germline CDR1 KGHSH, CDR2 LQKENI. CDR3 length equals 13 residues. V was trimmed by 4 bases and J by 4 bases, leaving 8 bases between them. The CDR3 bases are TGTGCCAGCTCACAGGGTTTATACAATGAGCAGTTCTTC. Encoded protein: CASSQGLYNEQFF.

The chain couples TRBV11-2 to TRBJ2-3, with 8 bases lining up with TRBD2. After removal of 2 bases from V and 2 bases from J, the junction contained 6 bases not matched to a gene. Germline-derived CDR1 and CDR2 are SGHAT and FQNNGV. CDR3 size: 16 residues. CDR3 DNA: TGTGCCAGCAGCTTAACGGGAGGGCCTCCCACAGATACGCAGTATTTT. Encoded protein: CASSLTGGPPTDTQYF.

This clone was picked up one time. The V gene is TRBV2, the J gene TRBJ2-2; tentative D call: TRBD1 (5 bases). V was trimmed by 7 bases and J by 7 bases, leaving 19 bases between them. CDR1 SNHLY and CDR2 FYNNEI come from the germline V gene. CDR3 length: 15 amino acids. CDR3 sequence: CASNTGPQNGGELFF. CDR3 nucleotide sequence: TGTGCCAGCAACACAGGACCCCAAAACGGCGGGGAGCTGTTTTTT.

The chain is built from TRBV28 and TRBJ1-1, with D perhaps matching TRBD1 (6 bases). The CDR3 has 15 amino acids. The germline V gene encodes CDR1 MDHEN and CDR2 SYDVKM. The ends were cut back, 1 base at V and 4 bases at J, with 13 bases in the middle. The CDR3 nucleotides are TGTGCCAGCAGTTTATTCAGGGGTCGGGGCACTGAAGCTTTCTTT. Translation gives CASSLFRGRGTEAFF.

The chain joins TRBV10-1 to TRBJ1-4, with D tentatively TRBD1 (5 bases). The V gene's germline CDR1 is WNHNN and CDR2 SYGVQD (reference sequence). V lost 5 bases to trimming and J lost 8 bases, with 12 bases between them. The CDR3 length is 13 residues. The CDR3 DNA reads as TGCGCCAGCAGTCAAGGGGTTGGCGAAAAACTGTTTTTT. As protein: CASSQGVGEKLFF.

CDR3 region: CASSHSGTGFSGYTF. The CDR3 DNA reads as TGTGCCAGCAGCCACTCCGGGACAGGGTTCTCTGGCTACACCTTC. The chain recombines TRBV7-9 with TRBJ1-2, with 9 bases aligning to TRBD1. J gave up 7 bases and V 5 bases, and 11 bases lay outside the gene matches. The CDR3 spans 15 residues. Germline V CDR1 and CDR2: SEHNR, FQNEAQ (reference sequence).

This chain uses TRBV5-4 with TRBJ2-2; D is unresolved. Trimming left V 5 bases short and J 0 bases short, with 11 bases between. This CDR3 contains 15 residues. In germline, CDR1 is SGHNT, CDR2 YYREEE (reference sequence). In nucleotides, the CDR3 is TGTGCCAGCAGGCCTGAGGCCGCGAACACCGGGGAGCTGTTTTTT. Residues: CASRPEAANTGELFF.

The chain recombines TRBV5-1 with TRBJ2-7, with D maybe TRBD2 (7 bases). This CDR3 spans 14 amino acids. Trimming stripped 4 bases from V and 4 bases from J, with 15 bases between. Germline assignment: CDR1 SGHRS and CDR2 YFSETQ. CDR3 bases: TGCGCCAGCAGCAAGGGGGGGACACAGTACGAGCAGTACTTC. Its protein is CASSKGGTQYEQYF.

The chain links TRBV4-3 to TRBJ1-1; maybe TRBD1 (6 bases). The ends were cut back, 0 bases at V and 11 bases at J, with 19 bases in the middle. This CDR3 spans 15 amino acids. The germline V gene has CDR1 LGHNA and CDR2 YSLEER. CDR3 loop: CASSQDAGAPVKAFF. As DNA, the CDR3 is TGCGCCAGCAGCCAAGATGCGGGGGCGCCGGTGAAGGCTTTCTTT.

This chain links TRBV6-4 with TRBJ1-4; maybe TRBD1 (5 bases). CDR3 length: 16 residues. The ends were cut back, 0 bases at V and 6 bases at J, with 14 bases in the middle. CDR1 is MRHNA and CDR2 is SNTAGT in the germline V gene. CDR3 sequence (DNA): TGTGCCAGCAGTGACTCTGGAGGGGAGGAGGATGAAAAACTGTTTTTT. Translating gives CASSDSGGEEDEKLFF.

The chain links TRBV10-2 to TRBJ2-7, with TRBD2 matching 13 bases. Germline-derived CDR1 and CDR2 are WSHSY and SAAADI. The J segment lost 3 bases and the V segment lost 4 bases, leaving 9 bases of the junction unmatched. The CDR3 length is 17 residues. CDR3 bases: TGCGCCAGCAGTGGGACTAGCGGGAGCCTTTATAACTACGAGCAGTACTTC. Its translation: CASSGTSGSLYNYEQYF.

The J gene is TRBJ2-2, the V gene TRBV27; tentative D call: TRBD1 (6 bases). V was pared by 4 bases and J by 3 bases, with 9 bases between. The CDR3 extends over 14 amino acids. Germline-derived CDR1 and CDR2 are MNHEY and SMNVEV (reference sequence). The CDR3 nucleotides are TGTGCCAGCAGTTCACAGGGTTACACCGGGGAGCTGTTTTTT. This sequence encodes CASSSQGYTGELFF.

About this clone itself: The same CDR3 is also encoded by other DNA sequences in this sample. V usage is TRBV5-1 and J usage is TRBJ2-3; D not resolved. Trimming removed 0 bases from V and 1 base from J, with 6 bases in between. This CDR3 contains 14 residues. The germline gives CDR1 SGHRS, CDR2 YFSETQ. This chain's CDR3 is CASSLGPGTDTQYF. The CDR3 coding sequence is TGCGCCAGCAGCTTGGGTCCAGGCACAGATACGCAGTATTTT.

The chain joins TRBV11-3 to TRBJ2-1; D not resolved. The germline V gene has CDR1 SGHNT and CDR2 YENEEA. This CDR3 spans 11 amino acids. The V gene lost 5 bases and the J gene lost 8 bases, with 7 bases spanning the gap. Here the CDR3 DNA reads TGTGCCAGCAGCCTTAGCCATGAGCAGTTCTTC. Translation: CASSLSHEQFF.

This clone was seen a single time. This rearrangement joins TRBV7-2 to TRBJ2-1; TRBD1 agrees at 10 bases. V lost 5 bases and J lost 4; bases outside the gene matches: 5. Germline V gives CDR1 SGHTA, CDR2 FQGNSA. This CDR3 spans 15 amino acids. The CDR3 sequence: CASSRDRGIYNEQFF. The CDR3 nucleotides read TGTGCCAGCAGCCGGGACAGGGGAATTTACAATGAGCAGTTCTTC.

Note on this clone: Within the sample, other DNA sequences also encode this same CDR3. V gene TRBV6-6 combines with J gene TRBJ2-3; D remains ambiguous. This CDR3 has 11 amino acids. Germline V lookup: CDR1 MNHNY, CDR2 SVGAGI (reference sequence). The V end was cut by 6 bases, the J end by 3 bases, with 4 bases between. The CDR3 is CASSSTDTQYF. CDR3 DNA: TGTGCCAGCAGCTCTACAGATACGCAGTATTTT.

The V gene is TRBV7-2, the J gene TRBJ2-1; TRBD2 agrees at 7 bases. Germline V CDR1 and CDR2: SGHTA, FQGNSA. This CDR3 has 16 amino acids. After removal of 3 bases from V and 0 bases from J, the junction contained 5 bases not matched to a gene. CDR3 nucleotides: TGTGCCAGCAGCTTCTTCGGGGGGAGCTCCTACAATGAGCAGTTCTTC. The encoded protein is CASSFFGGSSYNEQFF.

The chain combines TRBV5-5 with TRBJ1-5; D is perhaps TRBD1 (5 bases). Trimming took off 0 bases at V and 2 bases at J, with 9 bases between the two ends. Germline loops: CDR1 SGHKS, CDR2 YYEKEE (reference sequence). The CDR3 has 15 amino acids. The CDR3, as DNA: TGTGCCAGCAGCTTGGCCTCGGGGGGCAATCAGCCCCAGCATTTT. It specifies CASSLASGGNQPQHF.

The chain carries TRBV12-5 and TRBJ2-3, with TRBD2 matching over 12 bases. This CDR3 has 17 amino acids. Trimming took 1 base from V and 7 from J; bases not matched to a gene: 9. CDR1 is LGHNT, CDR2 FRNRAP, per germline. CDR3 coding DNA: TGTGCTAGTGGTTTGGCTCCCGGGACTAGCGGGTATAATACGCAGTATTTT. Encoded protein: CASGLAPGTSGYNTQYF. The complete variable domain, with remaining parts taken from reference TRBV12-5 and TRBJ2-3, reads DARVTQTPRHKVTEMGQEVTMRCQPILGHNTVFWYRQTMMQGLELLAYFRNRAPLDDSGMPKDRFSAEMPDATLATLKIQPSEPRDSAVYFCASGLAPGTSGYNTQYFGPGTRLTVL.

The chain is built from TRBV6-5 and TRBJ2-1; TRBD1 matches at 9 bases. V shed 2 bases, J shed 16 bases, and the junction held 3 bases outside the gene matches. The CDR3 is made up of 11 amino acids. Germline V gene sequence: CDR1 MNHEY, CDR2 SVGAGI. Here the CDR3 reads CASSYRDRVFF. The CDR3 DNA reads as TGTGCCAGCAGTTACCGGGACAGGGTTTTCTTC.

Comment on this clone: The germline gene is not matched at one end of the junction; a read error may be the cause. This chain joins TRBV7-7 and TRBJ2-7; the D gene is possibly TRBD2 (7 bases). The CDR3 has 14 residues. CDR1 and CDR2 (germline): SSHAT, FNYEAQ (reference sequence). The CDR3 DNA is TGTGCTAGCAGCTTAGAGGGGGGGACGGCCGAGCAGTACTTC. The encoded protein is CASSLEGGTAEQYF.

CDR3 region: CASSSRVNKNIQYF. CDR3 nucleotides: TGTGCCAGCAGCTCCAGGGTAAACAAAAACATTCAGTACTTC. V usage is TRBV7-2 and J usage is TRBJ2-4; D perhaps matches TRBD1 (5 bases). CDR1 SGHTA and CDR2 FQGNSA come from the germline V gene. This CDR3 is built from 14 residues. V was clipped by 4 bases and J by 3 bases, with 10 bases between them.

The J gene is TRBJ2-2, the V gene TRBV7-2; 13 bases are shared with TRBD2. This CDR3 has 16 residues. The junction had 6 bases not matched to a gene; V was cut back by 5 bases and J by 6 bases. Germline assignment: CDR1 SGHTA and CDR2 FQGNSA. The CDR3 region has the DNA TGTGCCAGCAGCCGGACTAGCGGGAGTGTTTCCGGGGAGCTGTTTTTT. It yields the protein CASSRTSGSVSGELFF.

V and J are TRBV5-1 and TRBJ1-2; 7 bases are a match to TRBD1. The J segment lost 4 bases and the V segment lost 5 bases, leaving 14 bases of the junction unmatched. Germline V gene sequence: CDR1 SGHRS, CDR2 YFSETQ. The length of the CDR3 is 16 residues. The CDR3 DNA is TGCGCCAGCAGTTTCACATCAACAGGGGCTCTCTATGGCTACACCTTC. It encodes CASSFTSTGALYGYTF.

About this clone: One end of the junction varies from germline; a read error may be responsible. This sequence joins TRBV29-1 and TRBJ2-7, with a possible D match to TRBD1 (5 bases). This CDR3 is built from 13 residues. CDR1 is SQVTM and CDR2 is ANQGSEA in the germline V gene. CDR3: CSVGASGSSEQYF. The CDR3 DNA reads TGCAGCGTTGGGGCTTCAGGGTCCTCCGAGCAGTACTTC.

V and J are TRBV28 and TRBJ2-1, with D maybe TRBD2 (6 bases). The CDR3 extends over 14 amino acids. V shed 6 bases and J shed 6 bases, with 15 bases lying between them. Looked up from germline, CDR1 is MDHEN and CDR2 is SYDVKM. Here the CDR3 reads CASRGIDGSNEQFF. The DNA of the CDR3 is TGTGCCAGCAGAGGGATAGACGGGAGCAATGAGCAGTTCTTC.